The 3 T cell receptor beta chains in this list originate from one sample, sequenced in a study of OX40 agonist ivuxolimab in advanced cancers. Method: immunoSEQ multiplex PCR; TCRdb's copy keeps in-frame clones and lacks some. The sample lists around 60,000 clones, 70% to 85% occurring once. The material was CD4+ or CD8+ T cells sorted from blood, obtained in a trial of the OX40 agonist ivuxolimab. The receptors were gathered from an adult with an advanced solid tumor such as melanoma, head and neck, liver or kidney cancer.

This chain connects TRBV18 to TRBJ2-7; 7 positions match TRBD1. Looked up from germline, CDR1 is KGHSH and CDR2 is LQKENI. CDR3 length: 16 residues. J gave up 6 bases and V 0 bases, and 11 bases lay outside the gene matches. Here the CDR3 reads CASSPPGTASTREQYF. CDR3 nucleotides: TGTGCCAGCTCACCACCCGGGACAGCCAGCACCCGCGAGCAGTACTTC. Using reference TRBV18 and TRBJ2-7 for the parts outside the CDR3, the full variable domain is NAGVMQNPRHLVRRRGQEARLRCSPMKGHSHVYWYRQLPEEGLKFMVYLQKENIIDESGMPKERFSAEFPKEGPSILRIQQVVRGDSAAYFCASSPPGTASTREQYFGPGTRLTVT.

V gene TRBV4-3 combines with J gene TRBJ1-4; 7 bases agree with TRBD1. The CDR3 is made up of 16 amino acids. Unmatched junction bases numbered 12, after V lost 4 bases and J lost 7 bases. In germline, CDR1 is LGHNA, CDR2 YSLEER. The CDR3 coding sequence is TGCGCCAGCAGCCCGACAGGGCAATCCGAGGGTGAAAAACTGTTTTTT. The encoded protein is CASSPTGQSEGEKLFF.

The chain couples TRBV25-1 to TRBJ2-1, with TRBD2 as a possible D gene (5 bases). The CDR3 has 13 amino acids. Trimming pared 10 bases from V and 8 bases from J, leaving 18 bases between. In germline, CDR1 is MGHDK, CDR2 SYGVNS. CDR3 amino acids: CATLHPGRDEQFF. The CDR3 DNA reads TGTGCCACCCTACACCCTGGGAGAGATGAGCAGTTCTTC.